These 24 T cell receptor beta chains were sequenced from one sample in a study of blood T cell repertoires in COVID-19 (dated by TCRdb to 2019 to 2021). Receptor libraries were prepared by the immunoSEQ multiplex PCR assay. TCRdb carries this immuneACCESS record with in-frame sequences only. Its versions omit some clonotypes, under half of them owing to an unresolved V gene in the studies checked, with the rest unexplained. The sample contains a few hundred thousand clones, 75% to 90% of them found a single time. Approximately 2.4% of the sample lies in the top ten. Sequenced: peripheral blood. The receptor set was obtained from a man younger than 35 with active or convalescent COVID-19.

The chain carries TRBV6-5 and TRBJ1-5; D is unresolved. Germline V CDR1 and CDR2: MNHEY, SVGAGI. This CDR3 has 16 amino acids. The ends were cut back, 2 bases at V and 2 bases at J, with 13 bases in the middle. The CDR3 spells CASSYGTTRGNQPQHF. Here the CDR3 DNA reads TGTGCCAGCAGTTACGGTACAACTCGGGGCAATCAGCCCCAGCATTTT.

The chain has TRBV2 and TRBJ1-2; D is possibly TRBD1 (6 bases). CDR3 length: 13 residues. The ends were cut back, 2 bases at V and 3 bases at J, with 7 bases in the middle. Germline-derived CDR1 and CDR2 are SNHLY and FYNNEI. For the CDR3, the DNA is TGTGCCAGCAGTGAAAGGACAGACTATGGCTACACCTTC. Translation: CASSERTDYGYTF.

The sample holds one count of this clone. The same CDR3 is also encoded by other DNA sequences in this sample. The chain uses TRBV18 and TRBJ2-3, with TRBD2 matching over 12 bases. This CDR3 is built from 16 residues. The V gene end was trimmed by 3 bases and the J gene end by 0 bases; junction bases not matched to a gene: 1. Germline lookup yields CDR1 KGHSH and CDR2 LQKENI. The CDR3: CASSPLAGGSTDTQYF. The CDR3 DNA sequence: TGTGCCAGCTCACCCCTAGCGGGAGGGAGCACAGATACGCAGTATTTT.

The genes are TRBV5-6 and TRBJ1-1; D perhaps matches TRBD1 (5 bases). CDR1 and CDR2 from the germline V gene are SGHDT and YYEEEE. The CDR3 has 13 amino acids. The V and J ends lost 4 bases and 6 bases respectively, with 13 bases between them. CDR3 DNA sequence: TGTGCCAGCAGCAGGGGACTGGTGCCTGAAGCTTTCTTT. It specifies CASSRGLVPEAFF.

The chain recombines TRBV19 with TRBJ2-1, with D possibly matching TRBD2 (5 bases). Germline-derived CDR1 and CDR2 are LNHDA and SQIVND (reference sequence). Between the trimmed V and J ends, which lost 3 bases and 4 bases, there was a span of 13 bases. The CDR3 is made up of 15 amino acids. The CDR3 DNA reads TGTGCCAGTAGTATGTTGGGAGAAGGGTACAATGAGCAGTTCTTC. Translation: CASSMLGEGYNEQFF.

This clone was seen only once. V usage is TRBV9 and J usage is TRBJ2-1; possible D gene TRBD1, 5 bases. The CDR3 extends over 14 amino acids. CDR1 is SGDLS and CDR2 is YYNGEE in the germline V gene. V shed 2 bases and J shed 10 bases, with 16 bases lying between them. The CDR3 DNA reads TGTGCCAGCAGCGTTTTGTGGGGCCAAGGGGAGCAGTTCTTC. Translation: CASSVLWGQGEQFF.

The V and J genes are TRBV18 and TRBJ1-5; tentatively, D is TRBD1 (6 bases). The CDR3 contains 15 residues. Germline CDR1 reads KGHSH; CDR2 reads LQKENI. V was clipped by 6 bases and J by 0 bases, with 12 bases between them. The CDR3 loop reads CASSAGQLSNQPQHF. The CDR3 DNA is TGTGCCAGCTCCGCAGGACAGCTTAGCAATCAGCCCCAGCATTTT.

This clone was seen a single time. This chain connects TRBV5-6 to TRBJ1-1; D is unclear. The V end lost 1 base, the J end lost 3 bases, and 7 bases lay between the germline ends. Germline V gene sequence: CDR1 SGHDT, CDR2 YYEEEE. The CDR3 runs to 13 residues. The CDR3 loop reads CASSLTPDTEAFF. The CDR3 DNA follows: TGTGCCAGCAGCTTGACCCCGGACACTGAAGCTTTCTTT.

This chain joins TRBV28 and TRBJ2-5, with D possibly TRBD2 on 5 matching bases. The CDR3 extends over 17 amino acids. Germline-derived CDR1 and CDR2 are MDHEN and SYDVKM. V was clipped by 10 bases and J by 0 bases, with 24 bases between them. CDR3 sequence reads: CATQFSGTEVHQETQYF. Here the CDR3 DNA reads TGTGCCACACAGTTTTCGGGAACAGAGGTCCACCAAGAGACCCAGTACTTC.

The chain uses TRBV7-6 and TRBJ1-1; 7 bases align to TRBD1. CDR1 and CDR2 (germline): SGHVS, FNYEAQ. V lost 4 bases and J lost 1; bases outside the gene matches: 6. This CDR3 is 15 amino acids long. CDR3 region: CASSSWDSENTEAFF. DNA of the CDR3: TGTGCCAGCAGCTCGTGGGACAGCGAGAACACTGAAGCTTTCTTT. The variable domain in full, completed from reference TRBV7-6 and TRBJ1-1, reads GAGVSQSPRYKVTKRGQDVALRCDPISGHVSLYWYRQALGQGPEFLTYFNYEAQQDKSGLPNDRFSAERPEGSISTLTIQRTEQRDSAMYRCASSSWDSENTEAFFGQGTRLTVV.

This clone has only a few counts. The J gene is TRBJ1-2, the V gene TRBV29-1, with 9 bases fitting TRBD1. The CDR3 is made up of 14 amino acids. J gave up 4 bases and V 7 bases, and 10 bases lay outside the gene matches. CDR1 is SQVTM, CDR2 ANQGSEA, per germline. CDR3 amino acids: CSDAPGQGIYGYTF. In DNA form, the CDR3 reads TGCAGCGACGCCCCGGGACAGGGAATCTATGGCTACACCTTC. Based on the CDR3 plus reference TRBV29-1 and TRBJ1-2, the full variable domain is SAVISQKPSRDICQRGTSLTIQCQVDSQVTMMFWYRQQPGQSLTLIATANQGSEATYESGFVIDKFPISRPNLTFSTLTVSNMSPEDSSIYLCSDAPGQGIYGYTFGSGTRLTVV.

The chain combines TRBV27 with TRBJ1-1; D gene ambiguous. This CDR3 contains 13 residues. Looked up from germline, CDR1 is MNHEY and CDR2 is SMNVEV (reference sequence). V lost 2 bases, J lost 0 bases, and 4 bases lay in between. In DNA, the CDR3 is TGTGCCAGCAGTTTAGAGCTGAACACTGAAGCTTTCTTT. It translates to CASSLELNTEAFF.

The chain recombines TRBV25-1 with TRBJ2-5; D unclear. The CDR3 covers 15 residues. Germline assignment: CDR1 MGHDK and CDR2 SYGVNS. V shed 5 bases and J shed 1 base, with 14 bases lying between them. The DNA for the CDR3 is TGTGCCAGCAGTTATACGCGCCGAGCCCAAGAGACCCAGTACTTC. Protein sequence: CASSYTRRAQETQYF. Filled out from reference TRBV25-1 and TRBJ2-5, the complete variable domain reads EADIYQTPRYLVIGTGKKITLECSQTMGHDKMYWYQQDPGMELHLIHYSYGVNSTEKGDLSSESTVSRIRTEHFPLTLESARPSHTSQYLCASSYTRRAQETQYFGPGTRLLVL.

For the CDR3, the DNA is TGTGCCAGTAGCCCGGGACTAGCGGGGGACTATGAGCAGTTCTTC. Translated, it gives CASSPGLAGDYEQFF. The chain uses TRBV19 and TRBJ2-1; 14 bases map to TRBD2. Trimming took 6 bases from V and 8 from J; bases not matched to a gene: 6. The CDR3 loop spans 15 amino acids. Looked up from germline, CDR1 is LNHDA and CDR2 is SQIVND (reference sequence).

This clone was observed once. V and J are TRBV29-1 and TRBJ1-2, with a possible D match to TRBD1 (5 bases). The CDR3 spans 13 residues. Germline lookup yields CDR1 SQVTM and CDR2 ANQGSEA. V was shortened by 1 base and J by 7 bases, with 13 bases between the two germline ends. The CDR3 protein is CSVEGVAGGGYTF. CDR3 DNA: TGCAGCGTTGAAGGGGTTGCCGGGGGTGGCTACACCTTC.

The chain joins TRBV27 to TRBJ2-1; D may be TRBD2 (6 bases). Trimming stripped 5 bases from V and 4 bases from J, with 21 bases between. CDR1 is MNHEY, CDR2 SMNVEV, per germline (reference sequence). The CDR3 runs to 17 residues. DNA of the CDR3: TGTGCCAGCAGTCACTCCTCCGGGACTTACTATTACAATGAGCAGTTCTTC. Amino acids: CASSHSSGTYYYNEQFF.

The V gene is TRBV27, the J gene TRBJ1-6, with no clear D. V gave up 3 bases and J gave up 6 bases, with 3 bases separating them. CDR3 length equals 12 residues. Per the germline V gene, CDR1 is MNHEY and CDR2 is SMNVEV (reference sequence). The DNA for the CDR3 is TGTGCCAGCAGTTTTAGTAATTCACCCCTCCACTTT. The encoded protein is CASSFSNSPLHF.

The chain links TRBV12-3 or TRBV12-4 to TRBJ2-7; TRBD1 might be the D (6 bases). The CDR3 spans 13 residues. V was pared by 6 bases and J by 6 bases, with 15 bases between. The CDR3 is CASSPITGSEQYF. CDR3 coding DNA: TGTGCCAGCAGCCCAATTACAGGGAGCGAGCAGTACTTC.

This chain links TRBV7-8 with TRBJ1-1; D is undetermined. With 5 bases removed from V and 4 bases from J, the gap between germline ends came to 11 bases. This CDR3 has 13 amino acids. Germline V lookup: CDR1 SGHVS, CDR2 FQNEAQ. The CDR3 nucleotides read TGTGCCAGCAGCCTCTTGGGCCCCACTGAAGCTTTCTTT. This translates into CASSLLGPTEAFF.

Written as DNA, the CDR3 is TGTGCCAGCAGCACCCTGGGCAGGGTGACAGATACGCAGTATTTT. The encoded protein is CASSTLGRVTDTQYF. V usage is TRBV9 and J usage is TRBJ2-3, with a weak D call TRBD1 (5 bases). The CDR3 is made up of 15 amino acids. In germline, CDR1 is SGDLS, CDR2 YYNGEE. Trimming removed 4 bases from V and 3 bases from J, with 15 bases in between.

V usage is TRBV27 and J usage is TRBJ2-5; maybe TRBD2 (5 bases). Germline CDR1 MNHEY, CDR2 SMNVEV (reference sequence). The CDR3 contains 16 residues. Between the trimmed V and J ends, which lost 6 bases and 1 base, there was a span of 18 bases. The CDR3 coding sequence is TGTGCCAGCAGGACCTATCTCCGCGGGCGCCAAGAGACCCAGTACTTC. Its protein product is CASRTYLRGRQETQYF.

A few counts support this clone. The CDR3 coding sequence is TGTGCCAGCAGCCGGCACGGACAGGGGAACACTGAAGCTTTCTTT. Translated, it gives CASSRHGQGNTEAFF. The chain combines TRBV5-5 with TRBJ1-1; the match to TRBD1 covers 8 bases. In germline, CDR1 is SGHKS, CDR2 YYEKEE (reference sequence). Unmatched junction bases numbered 6, after V lost 4 bases and J lost 1 base. The CDR3 is 15 residues long.

The count of this clone is one. The gene calls are TRBV11-2 and TRBJ1-1, with a possible D match to TRBD1 (5 bases). Germline CDR1 is SGHAT and CDR2 is FQNNGV. Trimming shortened V by 4 bases and J by 1 base, and 16 bases separated the two germline ends. The CDR3 is made up of 16 amino acids. Here the CDR3 reads CASSSRGVARNTEAFF. In nucleotides, the CDR3 is TGTGCCAGCAGCTCCCGGGGGGTAGCCCGGAACACTGAAGCTTTCTTT.

The rearrangement links TRBV6-5 to TRBJ2-1; the D gene is possibly TRBD1 (6 bases). Germline CDR1 MNHEY, CDR2 SVGAGI. The CDR3 is 14 residues long. With 6 bases removed from V and 4 bases from J, the gap between germline ends came to 13 bases. The CDR3 loop reads CASRHKQGYNEQFF. CDR3 nucleotides: TGTGCCAGCAGACACAAACAGGGATACAATGAGCAGTTCTTC.